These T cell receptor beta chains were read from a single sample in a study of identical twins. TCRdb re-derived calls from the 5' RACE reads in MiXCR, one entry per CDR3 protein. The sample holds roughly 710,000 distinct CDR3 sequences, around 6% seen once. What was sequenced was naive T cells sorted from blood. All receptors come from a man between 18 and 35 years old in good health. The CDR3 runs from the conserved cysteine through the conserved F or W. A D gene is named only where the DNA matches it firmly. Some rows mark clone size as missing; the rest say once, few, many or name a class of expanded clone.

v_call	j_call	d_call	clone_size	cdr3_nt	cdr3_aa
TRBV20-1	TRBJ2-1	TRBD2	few	TGCAGTGCTGCCCTGTGGGCTAGCGGGGTTTACAATGAGCAGTTCTTC	CSAALWASGVYNEQFF
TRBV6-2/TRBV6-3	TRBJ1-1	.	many	TGTGCCAGCAGTTCAGGGGTTACTGAAGCTTTCTTT	CASSSGVTEAFF
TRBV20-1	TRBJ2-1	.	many	TGCAGTGCTAGAGGTAGAACTCTAATCCATGAGCAGTTCTTC	CSARGRTLIHEQFF
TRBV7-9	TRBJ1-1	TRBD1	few	TGTGCCAGCAGTCCTACACTCGGACAGGGGGCGGCTGAAGCTTTCTTT	CASSPTLGQGAAEAFF
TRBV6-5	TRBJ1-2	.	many	TGTGCCAGCAGTTCCTCGGCGGGCCACAGGTCGTCTAACTATGGCTACACCTTC	CASSSSAGHRSSNYGYTF
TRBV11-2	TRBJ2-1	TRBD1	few	TGTGCCAGCAGCTTAGAGCTTGGGGACAGGGGTTTCAATGAGCAGTTCTTC	CASSLELGDRGFNEQFF
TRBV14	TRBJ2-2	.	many	TGTGCCAGCAGCTCGTTTGGCCACGGACTACCTTCGAACACCGGGGAGCTGTTTTTT	CASSSFGHGLPSNTGELFF
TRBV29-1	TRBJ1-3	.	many	TGCAGCTGCGACTCTGGAAACACCATATATTTT	CSCDSGNTIYF
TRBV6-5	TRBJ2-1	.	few	TGTGCCAGCAGTTATGACTTGCGGAGCTCCTACAATGAGCAGTTCTTC	CASSYDLRSSYNEQFF
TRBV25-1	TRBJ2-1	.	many	TGTGCCAGCAGTGTGATATACAATGAGCAGTTCTTC	CASSVIYNEQFF
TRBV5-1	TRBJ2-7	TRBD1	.	TGCGCCAGCAGCCGAAGACAGGGGTCTTCCTACGAGCAGTACTTC	CASSRRQGSSYEQYF
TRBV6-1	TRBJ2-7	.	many	TGTGCCAGCGGAAAAACTGGAACCTACGAGCAGTACTTC	CASGKTGTYEQYF
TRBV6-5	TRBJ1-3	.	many	TGTGCCAGCAGTTACAACCAAGACTCTGGAAACACCATATATTTT	CASSYNQDSGNTIYF
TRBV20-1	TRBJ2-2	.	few	TGCAGTGCTAGACCCACACCCATTACCGGGGAGCTGTTTTTT	CSARPTPITGELFF
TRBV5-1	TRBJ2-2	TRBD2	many	TGCGCCAGCAGCCTACGGGGACTAGCGGACACCGGGGAGCTGTTTTTT	CASSLRGLADTGELFF
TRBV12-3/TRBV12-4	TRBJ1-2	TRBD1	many	TGTGCCAGCAGTTCCGGGGGGACAGGTGTCTATGGCTACACCTTC	CASSSGGTGVYGYTF
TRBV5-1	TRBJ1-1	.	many	TGCGCCAGCAGCTTGTCTACAGGAATTAAAGCTTTCTTT	CASSLSTGIKAFF
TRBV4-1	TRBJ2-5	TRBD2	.	TGCGCCAGCAGCCAATTTTTTCCGCAGCGGGAGGGTAACGAGACCCAGTACTTC	CASSQFFPQREGNETQYF
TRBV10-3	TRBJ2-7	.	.	TGTGCCATCGGTCGGGGAATTTCCTACGAGCAGTACTTC	CAIGRGISYEQYF
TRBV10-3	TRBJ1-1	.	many	TGTGCCATCGCAGGGCGGAACACTGAAGCTTTCTTT	CAIAGRNTEAFF